This entry concerns a single T cell receptor (beta chain). Its target is not known. This sample is drawn from a study of T cell responses to AZD1222 COVID-19 vaccine. Whole-study results and caveats: Nearly half of spike-specific TCRs reportedly target variant regions that are unmutated in the B.1.351 and B.1.1.7 variants.

Clones were sequenced by immunoSEQ multiplex PCR, and TCRdb holds only the in-frame ones, with some missing. This table holds around 140,000 clones, approximately 85% found once. This CDR3 has 11 residues. From germline, CDR1 is SGHVS and CDR2 FQNEAQ. Trimming shortened V by 3 bases and J by 5 bases, and 2 bases separated the two germline ends. This chain connects TRBV7-8 to TRBJ2-1; no definite D call. The sample consisted of peripheral blood, taken on day 0 of AZD1222 vaccination. The receptor's source is an adult in good health. The CDR3 bases are TGTGCCAGCAGCTTCGACAATGAGCAGTTCTTC. Residues: CASSFDNEQFF.